This TCR beta chain was obtained from a study of blood T cell repertoires in COVID-19. Study information: Researchers got acute and convalescent COVID-19 samples from the United States, Italy and Spain.

The CDR3 length is 18 residues. The germline gives CDR1 KGHSH, CDR2 LQKENI. With V trimmed by 4 bases and J by 2 bases, 10 bases remained unmatched. Using immunoSEQ multiplex PCR, the repertoire was profiled, and TCRdb retains in-frame clones only, with some absent. The sample shows fewer than 250,000 clones, approximately 90% of them seen only once. Source material: peripheral blood. The chain uses TRBV18 and TRBJ2-1, with TRBD2 identical over 11 bases. The TCR originated in a man between 35 and 55 years old with acute or convalescent COVID-19. The CDR3 loop reads CASSLVSLAGEAYNEQFF. The CDR3 DNA reads as TGTGCCAGCTCACTGGTCTCACTAGCGGGAGAAGCCTACAATGAGCAGTTCTTC.